Below, one T cell receptor (beta chain) is given with its context. Only one count was recorded for this clone. The antigen it recognizes is unknown. Per-base quality was not reported, and no clone a single base away is much larger than it. The study tested focal radiation therapy combined with CTLA-4 blockade (ipilimumab) in patients with chemo-refractory metastatic non-small-cell lung cancer. These data are taken from a study of radiotherapy plus CTLA-4 blockade in lung cancer (dated by TCRdb to the late 2010s). For the wider study: Among the enrolled patients, approximately 18% had an objective response, and around 31% reached disease control. Study-wide conclusions, independent of this receptor: The strongest predictors of response were reported to be early dynamic shifts in blood T cell clones along with a rise in serum interferon-beta following radiation. After treatment with radiotherapy and ipilimumab, TCR clones that came from tumors expanded in the peripheral blood.

The library relied on the immunoSEQ multiplex PCR assay. Here the immuneACCESS table is served through TCRdb, limited to in-frame sequences with V and J called. Missing clones are a known gap in these copies; in checked studies unresolved V genes cover under half, and the rest lacks a known reason. For this sample there are about 36,000 clones; approximately 77% appear just once. 11% of the sample comes from the top ten. The germline V gene supplies CDR1 SQVTM and CDR2 ANQGSEA. Trimming takes 7 bases from V and 3 bases from J, and the germline ends sit 15 bases apart. The CDR3, cysteine through phenylalanine, is 14 amino acids long. The entry retains the CDR3 DNA only, 42 bases that are in frame from base 1.

The sequence links TRBV29-1 to TRBJ1-4, with the D gene not clear enough to name. The sample consisted of peripheral blood, taken from a patient treated with radiotherapy plus ipilimumab. The receptor was derived from a human donor with non-small cell lung cancer who had stable disease on radiotherapy plus ipilimumab. The DNA sequence is as follows: TGCAGCGCTTGCTCAAACAGTCCTAATGAAAAACTGTTTTTT. The encoded protein is CSACSNSPNEKLFF.